Shown below are 14 T cell receptor beta chains from a single sample sequenced in a study of T cell responses to AZD1222 COVID-19 vaccine. Here immunoSEQ multiplex PCR was the method, and the copy in TCRdb shows in-frame clones only, minus some. The table has 120,000 to 150,000 clones, around 89% seen once. Sequencing was performed on peripheral blood, taken on day 0 of AZD1222 vaccination. Receptors originate from an adult in good health.

V usage is TRBV19 and J usage is TRBJ1-2; perhaps TRBD1 as D (6 bases). The CDR3 loop spans 14 amino acids. V was trimmed by 7 bases and J by 1 base, leaving 13 bases between them. Germline loops: CDR1 LNHDA, CDR2 SQIVND (reference sequence). The CDR3 region is CASMRGGNNYGYTF. In nucleotides, the CDR3 is TGTGCCAGTATGAGGGGGGGAAATAACTATGGCTACACCTTC.

The table lists this clone with a few counts. The chain joins TRBV27 to TRBJ2-7, with TRBD1 matching over 9 bases. The germline V gene encodes CDR1 MNHEY and CDR2 SMNVEV (reference sequence). J was trimmed by 2 bases and V by 6 bases; bases with no gene match: 2. The length of the CDR3 is 13 residues. CDR3 region: CASSRTGAYEQYF. CDR3 DNA: TGTGCCAGCAGCCGGACAGGGGCCTACGAGCAGTACTTC.

The chain has TRBV6-5 and TRBJ1-2; D is undetermined. The V gene lost 5 bases and the J gene lost 8 bases, with 12 bases spanning the gap. This CDR3 comprises 12 residues. Germline loops: CDR1 MNHEY, CDR2 SVGAGI. The DNA for the CDR3 is TGTGCCAGCAGTCGAACAATGCCGGGCTACACCTTC. Amino acids: CASSRTMPGYTF.

The chain uses TRBV11-2 and TRBJ1-4; D perhaps matches TRBD1 (6 bases). Trimming removed 6 bases from V and 3 bases from J, with 17 bases in between. The germline gives CDR1 SGHAT, CDR2 FQNNGV. The CDR3 is 16 amino acids. The CDR3 sequence: CASSQGLTGANEKLFF. The CDR3 coding sequence is TGTGCCAGCAGTCAAGGGCTGACAGGCGCTAATGAAAAACTGTTTTTT.

The J gene is TRBJ1-2, the V gene TRBV13; tentative D call: TRBD1 (5 bases). Germline V gene sequence: CDR1 PRHDT, CDR2 FYEKMQ (reference sequence). Trimming stripped 4 bases from V and 1 base from J, with 13 bases between. CDR3 length equals 15 residues. The DNA for the CDR3 is TGTGCCAGCAGCTCGGGGGACGTAGATAACTATGGCTACACCTTC. It codes for CASSSGDVDNYGYTF.

This rearrangement joins TRBV24-1 to TRBJ1-1; D uncertain. V dropped 1 base and J dropped 5 bases, with 16 bases sitting between them. Germline V gives CDR1 KGHDR, CDR2 SFDVKD. The CDR3 runs to 16 residues. In DNA form, the CDR3 reads TGTGCCACCAGTGATTTTGGGCAGCTACCTGAGACTGAAGCTTTCTTT. Its translation: CATSDFGQLPETEAFF.

V and J are TRBV19 and TRBJ2-4; 7 bases align to TRBD1. The CDR3 is made up of 17 amino acids. The ends lost 1 base at V and 6 bases at J; junction bases unmatched: 12. The V gene's germline CDR1 is LNHDA and CDR2 SQIVND (reference sequence). CDR3 sequence reads: CASSIVSSGTVLNIQYF. Written as DNA, the CDR3 is TGTGCCAGTAGTATAGTTTCGTCGGGGACAGTCTTAAACATTCAGTACTTC.

The chain combines TRBV6-5 with TRBJ1-1; tentative D call: TRBD1 (5 bases). The ends were cut back, 6 bases at V and 8 bases at J, with 16 bases in the middle. The germline gives CDR1 MNHEY, CDR2 SVGAGI. This CDR3 has 13 amino acids. In DNA form, the CDR3 reads TGTGCCAGCAGCGAGACAGTGCTGGACGAAGCTTTCTTT. It is translated as CASSETVLDEAFF.

The chain uses TRBV27 and TRBJ2-1; 15 bases match TRBD2. V dropped 6 bases and J dropped 9; count of bases not matched to a gene: 6. Germline lookup yields CDR1 MNHEY and CDR2 SMNVEV (reference sequence). The length of the CDR3 is 15 residues. This CDR3 reads CASRGLAGGPGEQFF. CDR3 nucleotides: TGTGCCAGCAGGGGACTAGCGGGGGGTCCGGGTGAGCAGTTCTTC.

This chain uses TRBV2 with TRBJ1-6; no clear D. The length of the CDR3 is 15 residues. V was shortened by 4 bases and J by 0 bases, with 7 bases between the two germline ends. CDR1 SNHLY and CDR2 FYNNEI come from the germline V gene. The CDR3 bases are TGTGCCAGCAGTGCGGTGATCTCCTATAATTCACCCCTCCACTTT. The encoded protein is CASSAVISYNSPLHF. The full variable domain, in which reference TRBV2 and TRBJ1-6 provide the parts outside the CDR3, is EPEVTQTPSHQVTQMGQEVILRCVPISNHLYFYWYRQILGQKVEFLVSFYNNEISEKSEIFDDQFSVERPDGSNFTLKIRSTKLEDSAMYFCASSAVISYNSPLHFGNGTRLTVT.

V and J are TRBV3-1 (or the pseudogene TRBV3-2) and TRBJ1-1; D is uncertain. CDR1 is LGHDT and CDR2 is YNNKEL in the germline V gene (reference sequence). Trimming removed 6 bases from V and 0 bases from J, with 17 bases in between. The CDR3 is 16 amino acids. CDR3 sequence: CASSGPHKVLNTEAFF. CDR3 in DNA: TGTGCCAGCAGTGGACCTCACAAAGTCCTGAACACTGAAGCTTTCTTT.

V and J are TRBV5-1 and TRBJ1-1; D is undetermined. V was shortened by 1 base and J by 6 bases, with 10 bases between the two germline ends. This CDR3 comprises 13 residues. Germline V gene lookup returns CDR1 SGHRS and CDR2 YFSETQ. CDR3: CASSLRRQSEAFF. The CDR3 DNA follows: TGCGCCAGCAGCTTGAGGCGACAATCTGAAGCTTTCTTT.

The chain joins TRBV11-2 to TRBJ2-7; D remains unclear. Germline CDR1 is SGHAT and CDR2 is FQNNGV. The CDR3 has 14 amino acids. With 3 bases removed from V and 3 bases from J, the gap between germline ends came to 12 bases. The CDR3 loop reads CASSFMAAVYEQYF. The CDR3 region has the DNA TGTGCCAGCAGCTTCATGGCGGCTGTCTACGAGCAGTACTTC.

This sequence joins TRBV30 and TRBJ1-2; no clear D. Deletions cut 0 bases from V and 8 bases from J, with 13 bases between. This CDR3 comprises 13 residues. Per the germline V gene, CDR1 is GTSNPN and CDR2 is SVGIG (reference sequence). The CDR3 DNA reads TGTGCCTGGAGTGTAGTTACGGTCCGAGGCTACACCTTC. It specifies CAWSVVTVRGYTF.